The 32 T cell receptor beta chains reported below all come from one sample, sequenced in a study of OX40 agonist ivuxolimab in advanced cancers. Sequenced by immunoSEQ multiplex PCR; TCRdb stores in-frame clones only, minus some. The sample consists of roughly 77,000 clones, approximately 85% of them appearing once. The sample consisted of CD4+ or CD8+ T cells sorted from blood, taken in a trial of the OX40 agonist ivuxolimab. Receptors originate from an adult with an advanced solid tumor such as melanoma, head and neck, liver or kidney cancer.

J is TRBJ1-2 and V is TRBV7-9, with D tentatively TRBD1 (6 bases). This CDR3 region has 13 residues. The germline V and J ends were trimmed by 5 bases and 4 bases, with 11 bases remaining between them. Germline CDR1 is SEHNR and CDR2 is FQNEAQ (reference sequence). The CDR3 is CASSMDSIYGYTF. CDR3 DNA sequence: TGTGCCAGCAGCATGGACAGTATCTATGGCTACACCTTC.

The chain carries TRBV11-2 and TRBJ2-5, with D unresolved. The germline V gene encodes CDR1 SGHAT and CDR2 FQNNGV. Trimming took 3 bases from V and 5 from J, leaving 10 bases between them. The CDR3 extends over 13 amino acids. CDR3 protein: CASSFGQTETQYF. For the CDR3, the DNA is TGTGCCAGCAGCTTTGGGCAGACGGAGACCCAGTACTTC.

V gene TRBV2 combines with J gene TRBJ2-1; 9 nucleotides match TRBD2. The germline V gene has CDR1 SNHLY and CDR2 FYNNEI. The CDR3 is 18 amino acids. Germline trimming cut 2 bases from V and 0 bases from J; bases unmatched to any gene: 8. CDR3 DNA sequence: TGTGCCAGCAGTGAATCCCTAGCGGGGAATAGCTCCTACAATGAGCAGTTCTTC. It codes for CASSESLAGNSSYNEQFF.

In DNA, the CDR3 is TGCGCCAGCAGCCGGGAGGGGACTGTATCCTACGAGCAGTACTTC. It encodes CASSREGTVSYEQYF. The V and J genes are TRBV5-1 and TRBJ2-7; 8 bases map to TRBD2. Germline V lookup: CDR1 SGHRS, CDR2 YFSETQ. CDR3 length equals 15 residues. V gave up 4 bases and J gave up 1 base; unmatched junction bases: 7.

As regards this clone: Because the CDR3's place on the DNA is in doubt, the DNA is left out and the CDR3 is given as listed by TCRdb. The rearrangement joins TRBV28 to TRBJ1-2; the D call of TRBD1 is as the table states it, not checked on the DNA. Ends included, the CDR3 has 16 residues. The germline CDR1 and CDR2 sequences are MDHEN and SYDVKM. The CDR3 loop reads CASKGTGFLFGQGYTF.

This chain joins TRBV5-5 and TRBJ2-2; perhaps D is TRBD1 or TRBD2 (5 bases each). V dropped 5 bases and J dropped 4 bases, with 15 bases sitting between them. CDR3 length: 15 amino acids. Germline lookup yields CDR1 SGHKS and CDR2 YYEKEE (reference sequence). The CDR3 sequence: CASSVGVEGTGELFF. The CDR3 region has the DNA TGTGCCAGCAGTGTAGGGGTCGAGGGCACCGGGGAGCTGTTTTTT.

This clone was counted a few times. The rearrangement joins TRBV4-2 to TRBJ1-6; D remains ambiguous. The CDR3 sequence is 16 residues long. CDR1 and CDR2 (germline): LGHNA, YNFKEQ. Trimming left V 4 bases short and J 0 bases short, with 10 bases between. For the CDR3, the DNA is TGTGCCAGCAGCCCCCAGAGTTACTCCTATAATTCACCCCTCCACTTT. Protein sequence: CASSPQSYSYNSPLHF.

The chain couples TRBV4-2 to TRBJ1-4, with a tentative D call TRBD1 (6 bases). V lost 4 bases and J lost 5, with 8 bases in between. Germline CDR1 reads LGHNA; CDR2 reads YNFKEQ. This CDR3 has 13 residues. CDR3 nucleotides: TGTGCCAGCAGCCGCGACAGGAATGAAAAACTGTTTTTT. Translating it yields CASSRDRNEKLFF.

The rearrangement joins TRBV28 to TRBJ2-7; D is ambiguous. The CDR3 has 12 residues. Trimming took 5 bases from V and 6 from J, leaving 11 bases between them. The germline CDR1 and CDR2 sequences are MDHEN and SYDVKM. The CDR3 is CASSTGRPEQYF. As DNA, the CDR3 is TGTGCCAGCAGTACCGGACGTCCCGAGCAGTACTTC.

V usage is TRBV7-2 and J usage is TRBJ2-1; a possible D gene is TRBD2 (6 bases). This CDR3 is built from 15 residues. Deletions cut 5 bases from V and 0 bases from J, with 11 bases between. Germline V lookup: CDR1 SGHTA, CDR2 FQGNSA. CDR3 in DNA: TGTGCCAGCAGCCCTGCGGGGAGCTCCTACAATGAGCAGTTCTTC. This sequence encodes CASSPAGSSYNEQFF.

This clone was counted a few times. The chain uses TRBV2 and TRBJ1-6, with D hard to call. Trimming stripped 5 bases from V and 7 bases from J, with 6 bases between. Germline lookup yields CDR1 SNHLY and CDR2 FYNNEI. This CDR3 region has 12 residues. The CDR3 nucleotides are TGTGCCAGCAGTAGAATAAATTCACCCCTCCACTTT. Protein product: CASSRINSPLHF. Drawing the rest from reference TRBV2 and TRBJ1-6, the complete variable domain is EPEVTQTPSHQVTQMGQEVILRCVPISNHLYFYWYRQILGQKVEFLVSFYNNEISEKSEIFDDQFSVERPDGSNFTLKIRSTKLEDSAMYFCASSRINSPLHFGNGTRLTVT.

The gene calls are TRBV5-1 and TRBJ2-2; the match to TRBD1 covers 9 bases. Germline loops: CDR1 SGHRS, CDR2 YFSETQ. The CDR3 is 18 residues long. V lost 7 bases, J lost 2 bases, and 15 bases stayed unmatched. The CDR3 sequence is CASRDRALRSGNTGELFF. In DNA form, the CDR3 reads TGCGCCAGCCGGGACAGGGCGTTAAGAAGCGGTAACACCGGGGAGCTGTTTTTT.

The sample holds a few counts of this clone. The chain uses TRBV29-1 and TRBJ1-1; TRBD1 is a possible D gene (6 bases). The V end lost 7 bases, the J end lost 5 bases, and 20 bases lay between the germline ends. The CDR3 consists of 14 residues. Germline V lookup: CDR1 SQVTM, CDR2 ANQGSEA. For the CDR3, the DNA is TGCAGCGCTACCACAGGGTCGTCGGAGACTGAAGCTTTCTTT. It codes for CSATTGSSETEAFF.

The gene calls are TRBV9 and TRBJ2-3; 7 bases line up with TRBD1. The trim removed 3 bases at V and 2 bases at J, leaving 6 bases unmatched. Germline CDR1 is SGDLS and CDR2 is YYNGEE. CDR3 length: 15 residues. CDR3 DNA: TGTGCCAGCAGCGACGACAGGGCGGCCACAGATACGCAGTATTTT. It yields the protein CASSDDRAATDTQYF.

The V gene is TRBV4-1, the J gene TRBJ2-1, with a tentative D call TRBD2 (5 bases). V lost 1 base and J lost 5, with 12 bases in between. Germline lookup yields CDR1 MGHRA and CDR2 YSYEKL. This CDR3 spans 15 amino acids. CDR3 coding DNA: TGCGCCAGCAGCCAAGGAAGGACGGGGAACAATGAGCAGTTCTTC. Translated: CASSQGRTGNNEQFF.

V is TRBV5-1 and J is TRBJ2-5; TRBD1 or TRBD2 may be the D gene (5 bases each). Germline CDR1 is SGHRS and CDR2 is YFSETQ. The CDR3 contains 11 residues. Trimming removed 5 bases at V and 5 bases at J, with 7 bases between. CDR3 sequence: CASRGEETQYF. The CDR3 DNA reads TGCGCCAGCAGGGGGGAGGAGACCCAGTACTTC.

The V and J genes are TRBV18 and TRBJ1-6, with 7 bases identical to TRBD1. J gave up 7 bases and V 2 bases, and 2 bases lay outside the gene matches. This CDR3 contains 14 residues. Germline V gives CDR1 KGHSH, CDR2 LQKENI. This CDR3 is CASSPGTANSPLHF. DNA for the CDR3: TGTGCCAGCTCACCAGGGACAGCGAATTCACCCCTCCACTTT. Based on the CDR3 plus reference TRBV18 and TRBJ1-6, the full variable domain is NAGVMQNPRHLVRRRGQEARLRCSPMKGHSHVYWYRQLPEEGLKFMVYLQKENIIDESGMPKERFSAEFPKEGPSILRIQQVVRGDSAAYFCASSPGTANSPLHFGNGTRLTVT.

The chain is built from TRBV10-2 and TRBJ2-3; 9 bases fit TRBD2. The V and J ends lost 3 bases and 1 base, in that order; junction bases with no gene match: 5. The CDR3 covers 16 residues. The germline CDR1 and CDR2 sequences are WSHSY and SAAADI. The CDR3 DNA reads TGCGCCAGCAGTGAAATAGCGGGGGCTCGCACAGATACGCAGTATTTT. Its translation is CASSEIAGARTDTQYF.

The chain carries TRBV7-6 and TRBJ2-7; maybe TRBD2 (5 bases). The CDR3 is 13 residues long. Germline V gene lookup returns CDR1 SGHVS and CDR2 FNYEAQ. V gave up 5 bases and J gave up 6 bases, with 14 bases separating them. Here the CDR3 reads CASSPETSREQYF. The CDR3 DNA is TGTGCCAGCAGCCCAGAAACTAGTCGCGAGCAGTACTTC.

The gene calls are TRBV19 and TRBJ2-1, with a possible D match to TRBD1 (7 bases). CDR3 length: 15 amino acids. Trimming took 7 bases from V and 5 from J, leaving 18 bases between them. Germline V gene lookup returns CDR1 LNHDA and CDR2 SQIVND (reference sequence). CDR3 sequence (DNA): TGTGCCAGTATCTCACCAGGGGGGCCCCACAATGAGCAGTTCTTC. It yields the protein CASISPGGPHNEQFF.

CDR3 nucleotides: TGTGCCTGGAGTGGACAGTTTAATTCACCCCTCCACTTT. This gives the protein CAWSGQFNSPLHF. This chain joins TRBV30 and TRBJ1-6, with D possibly TRBD1 on 5 matching bases. With 1 base removed from V and 6 bases from J, the gap between germline ends came to 7 bases. The CDR3 extends over 13 amino acids. The germline V gene has CDR1 GTSNPN and CDR2 SVGIG (reference sequence).

The chain recombines TRBV7-9 with TRBJ2-7; D uncertain. Germline CDR1 is SEHNR and CDR2 is FQNEAQ (reference sequence). CDR3 length: 12 residues. V shed 0 bases and J shed 6 bases, with 6 bases lying between them. CDR3 DNA: TGTGCCAGCAGCTTAGCGTCCGGCGAGCAGTACTTC. Translating gives CASSLASGEQYF.

V is TRBV5-4 and J is TRBJ2-1; 10 positions match TRBD2. The germline CDR1 and CDR2 sequences are SGHNT and YYREEE (reference sequence). V shed 4 bases, J shed 1 base, and the junction held 5 bases outside the gene matches. This CDR3 has 16 residues. The CDR3 DNA follows: TGTGCCAGCAGCCTACCAGCGGGGGGGTCCTACAATGAGCAGTTCTTC. Translating gives CASSLPAGGSYNEQFF.

The chain couples TRBV9 to TRBJ2-2; 8 nucleotides line up with TRBD1. V lost 3 bases, J lost 1 base, and 14 bases stayed unmatched. The germline V gene encodes CDR1 SGDLS and CDR2 YYNGEE. The CDR3 has 19 residues. CDR3 amino acids: CASSGPRTGHPRNTGELFF. As DNA, the CDR3 is TGTGCCAGCAGCGGACCCAGGACAGGGCACCCGCGGAACACCGGGGAGCTGTTTTTT. Full variable domain (missing parts from reference TRBV9 and TRBJ2-2): DSGVTQTPKHLITATGQRVTLRCSPRSGDLSVYWYQQSLDQGLQFLIQYYNGEERAKGNILERFSAQQFPDLHSELNLSSLELGDSALYFCASSGPRTGHPRNTGELFFGEGSRLTVL.

This clone has more than one count but fewer than ten. The chain joins TRBV5-1 to TRBJ1-1; 9 nucleotides match TRBD1. V was pared by 5 bases and J by 5 bases, with 7 bases of the junction left unmatched. Germline lookup yields CDR1 SGHRS and CDR2 YFSETQ. This CDR3 has 14 amino acids. The DNA of the CDR3 is TGCGCCAGCAGAGAAGGACAGGGGCGGACTGAAGCTTTCTTT. Translation: CASREGQGRTEAFF.

The chain recombines TRBV7-3 with TRBJ2-6; the D is unclear. This CDR3 spans 14 amino acids. Trimming stripped 2 bases from V and 15 bases from J, with 17 bases between. Germline values: CDR1 SGHTA, CDR2 FQGTGA. The CDR3 protein is CASSLSDQSRSLTF. CDR3 sequence (DNA): TGTGCCAGCAGCTTATCGGACCAAAGTCGGTCCCTGACTTTC.

The chain combines TRBV5-4 with TRBJ1-2; D is possibly TRBD1 (5 bases). V lost 0 bases, J lost 0 bases, and 15 bases lay in between. Per germline, CDR1 SGHNT and CDR2 YYREEE (reference sequence). CDR3 length: 17 residues. The CDR3 here is CASSLGVWDGTNYGYTF. Written as DNA, the CDR3 is TGTGCCAGCAGCTTGGGCGTTTGGGACGGGACTAACTATGGCTACACCTTC.

The chain combines TRBV5-6 with TRBJ2-5; D is unresolved. Germline V gene sequence: CDR1 SGHDT, CDR2 YYEEEE. This CDR3 region has 13 residues. V was cut by 1 base and J by 2 bases, with 6 bases left in between. The DNA for the CDR3 is TGTGCCAGCAGCTTGCCAGTACAAGAGACCCAGTACTTC. Translating it yields CASSLPVQETQYF.

The gene calls are TRBV10-3 and TRBJ2-1, with 7 bases that match TRBD2. Trimming removed 4 bases from V and 3 bases from J; junction bases left unmatched: 6. The CDR3 covers 15 residues. The germline V gene has CDR1 ENHRY and CDR2 SYGVKD. The CDR3: CAISVLAEGYNEQFF. In nucleotides, the CDR3 is TGTGCCATCAGTGTCCTAGCGGAGGGCTACAATGAGCAGTTCTTC.

V and J are TRBV29-1 and TRBJ1-1; 7 bases match TRBD1. Germline trimming cut 7 bases from V and 0 bases from J; bases unmatched to any gene: 17. The CDR3 runs to 17 residues. From germline, CDR1 is SQVTM and CDR2 ANQGSEA. In DNA, the CDR3 is TGCAGCGCCCCTACCCAGGGACAGTATTTCCTGAACACTGAAGCTTTCTTT. Residues: CSAPTQGQYFLNTEAFF. The entire variable domain, with the rest obtained from reference TRBV29-1 and TRBJ1-1, is as follows: SAVISQKPSRDICQRGTSLTIQCQVDSQVTMMFWYRQQPGQSLTLIATANQGSEATYESGFVIDKFPISRPNLTFSTLTVSNMSPEDSSIYLCSAPTQGQYFLNTEAFFGQGTRLTVV.

V gene TRBV28 combines with J gene TRBJ1-3; tentative D call: TRBD1 (6 bases). The CDR3 spans 15 residues. Trimming pared 3 bases from V and 4 bases from J, leaving 13 bases between. From germline, CDR1 is MDHEN and CDR2 SYDVKM. CDR3: CASSLTTGWGNTIYF. The CDR3 DNA is TGTGCCAGCAGTTTGACTACAGGGTGGGGAAACACCATATATTTT.

In this sample, this clone turned up a few times. The rearrangement uses TRBV7-2 and TRBJ2-3, with TRBD2 as a possible D gene (6 bases). Trimming removed 0 bases at V and 1 base at J, with 11 bases between. CDR1 is SGHTA and CDR2 is FQGNSA in the germline V gene. The CDR3 is 16 amino acids. CDR3 DNA: TGTGCCAGCAGCTTAGCGACCCCGGGGGGCACAGATACGCAGTATTTT. This gives the protein CASSLATPGGTDTQYF. Full variable domain (rest looked up from reference TRBV7-2 and TRBJ2-3): GAGVSQSPSNKVTEKGKDVELRCDPISGHTALYWYRQSLGQGLEFLIYFQGNSAPDKSGLPSDRFSAERTGGSVSTLTIQRTQQEDSAVYLCASSLATPGGTDTQYFGPGTRLTVL.